Following are 29 T cell receptor beta chains from one sample sequenced in a study of blood T cell repertoires in COVID-19. Produced via immunoSEQ multiplex PCR; TCRdb's table is partial and in-frame only. This sample has just under 65,000 clones, with 65% to 80% found just once. The sequencing sample was made of peripheral blood. The receptor source for this set is a human donor in a cohort sampled during active COVID-19.

This chain links TRBV4-1 with TRBJ2-3; D gene uncertain. Germline lookup yields CDR1 MGHRA and CDR2 YSYEKL. The V and J ends lost 0 bases and 6 bases respectively, with 13 bases between them. CDR3 length: 15 amino acids. CDR3 nucleotide sequence: TGCGCCAGCAGCCAAGATCCGTTGCGGTGGGATACGCAGTATTTT. This encodes CASSQDPLRWDTQYF.

J is TRBJ2-4 and V is TRBV28; TRBD2 aligns across 13 bases. V trimming: 4 bases; J trimming: 2 bases; junction bases outside the gene matches: 8. Germline values: CDR1 MDHEN, CDR2 SYDVKM. This CDR3 contains 18 residues. The CDR3 loop is CASSSTSGGASTKNIQYF. CDR3 DNA: TGTGCCAGCAGTTCAACTAGCGGGGGGGCCTCTACCAAAAACATTCAGTACTTC.

This sequence joins TRBV3-1 (or the pseudogene TRBV3-2) and TRBJ1-3; 7 bases agree with TRBD1. This CDR3 spans 15 amino acids. Germline CDR1 reads LGHDT; CDR2 reads YNNKEL (reference sequence). V lost 3 bases and J lost 4; bases outside the gene matches: 6. Here the CDR3 DNA reads TGTGCCAGCAGCCAGAACCAGGGGGACGGAAACACCATATATTTT. It is translated as CASSQNQGDGNTIYF.

This chain uses TRBV3-1 (or the pseudogene TRBV3-2) with TRBJ2-2; unclear D gene. The germline CDR1 and CDR2 sequences are LGHDT and YNNKEL (reference sequence). The CDR3 is 15 amino acids. V gave up 1 base and J gave up 0 bases, with 6 bases separating them. CDR3 loop: CASSQGFTNTGELFF. Here the CDR3 DNA reads TGTGCCAGCAGCCAAGGTTTTACGAACACCGGGGAGCTGTTTTTT.

The DNA for the CDR3 is TGTGCCAGCAGCTTCGGGGTGATGAGCGAGCAGTACTTC. Translated, it gives CASSFGVMSEQYF. The chain joins TRBV11-3 to TRBJ2-7; tentative D call: TRBD2 (5 bases). Germline loops: CDR1 SGHNT, CDR2 YENEEA. Trimming pared 3 bases from V and 6 bases from J, leaving 12 bases between. This CDR3 spans 13 amino acids.

The chain has TRBV6-5 and TRBJ1-2; unclear D gene. This CDR3 comprises 15 residues. Germline V gives CDR1 MNHEY, CDR2 SVGAGI. With 0 bases removed from V and 2 bases from J, the gap between germline ends came to 10 bases. CDR3 coding DNA: TGTGCCAGCAGTTACTCGAAGGTCGGGAACTATGGCTACACCTTC. Its protein is CASSYSKVGNYGYTF.

J is TRBJ2-3 and V is TRBV5-1; 8 bases are shared with TRBD2. V gave up 4 bases and J gave up 1 base; unmatched junction bases: 5. The germline V gene has CDR1 SGHRS and CDR2 YFSETQ. This CDR3 has 15 amino acids. The CDR3 loop reads CASSEAGVGTDTQYF. As DNA, the CDR3 is TGCGCCAGCAGCGAAGCGGGGGTTGGCACAGATACGCAGTATTTT.

The rearrangement links TRBV7-9 to TRBJ2-7, with D maybe TRBD2 (7 bases). The CDR3 has 13 amino acids. Germline values: CDR1 SEHNR, CDR2 FQNEAQ (reference sequence). V was pared by 0 bases and J by 6 bases, with 9 bases between. CDR3 sequence reads: CASSLAGGREQYF. CDR3 sequence (DNA): TGTGCCAGCAGCTTAGCGGGGGGGCGCGAGCAGTACTTC.

This clone was counted once. V gene TRBV6-1 combines with J gene TRBJ2-1; TRBD2 matches at 14 bases. Trimming at V came to 3 bases and at J to 8 bases, leaving 6 bases not matched to a gene. CDR3 length: 16 amino acids. In germline, CDR1 is MNHNS, CDR2 SASEGT. In DNA form, the CDR3 reads TGTGCCAGCAGTGAGGCGACTAGCGGGGGGGCTTATGAGCAGTTCTTC. Translated, it gives CASSEATSGGAYEQFF.

The rearrangement joins TRBV20-1 to TRBJ1-5; TRBD1 might be the D (5 bases). Germline CDR1 is DFQATT and CDR2 is SNEGSKA (reference sequence). The CDR3 is 14 residues long. V was shortened by 3 bases and J by 5 bases, with 14 bases between the two germline ends. CDR3 residues: CSASQQGGHQPQHF. The CDR3 bases are TGCAGTGCTAGTCAGCAGGGTGGGCATCAGCCCCAGCATTTT.

V and J are TRBV28 and TRBJ2-2; possibly TRBD1 for D (5 bases). The ends were cut back, 6 bases at V and 7 bases at J, with 18 bases in the middle. Germline CDR1 is MDHEN and CDR2 is SYDVKM. The CDR3 is made up of 15 amino acids. The DNA for the CDR3 is TGTGCCAGCAGCCCCCCGTCCGGTAGGGGCGGGGAGCTGTTTTTT. Protein sequence: CASSPPSGRGGELFF.

The chain employs TRBV7-6 and TRBJ2-2; 10 bases match TRBD1. CDR3 length: 16 amino acids. Germline trimming cut 4 bases from V and 7 bases from J; bases unmatched to any gene: 9. The germline CDR1 and CDR2 sequences are SGHVS and FNYEAQ. DNA for the CDR3: TGTGCCAGCAGCTCCGGGACAGGGGCTTATGTCGGGGAGCTGTTTTTT. Residues: CASSSGTGAYVGELFF.

Only one count was recorded for this clone. The chain combines TRBV2 with TRBJ2-1; D possibly corresponds to TRBD2 (5 bases). The CDR3 extends over 15 amino acids. The V gene's germline CDR1 is SNHLY and CDR2 FYNNEI. The ends were cut back, 0 bases at V and 3 bases at J, with 9 bases in the middle. CDR3 DNA sequence: TGTGCCAGCAGTGAAGCCCCGGGGTTCTACAATGAGCAGTTCTTC. Translation: CASSEAPGFYNEQFF.

The chain combines TRBV7-9 with TRBJ2-5, with D perhaps matching TRBD1 (6 bases). V was trimmed by 3 bases and J by 5 bases, leaving 13 bases between them. This CDR3 contains 14 residues. Germline loops: CDR1 SEHNR, CDR2 FQNEAQ (reference sequence). CDR3 in DNA: TGTGCCAGCAGCTTTTTGGGGGCTAGCGAGACCCAGTACTTC. Its protein is CASSFLGASETQYF.

This chain uses TRBV5-6 with TRBJ2-2; the match to TRBD1 covers 8 bases. Germline lookup yields CDR1 SGHDT and CDR2 YYEEEE. The CDR3 is 16 amino acids. Trimming cost V 4 bases and J 5 bases; bases outside gene matches: 10. CDR3 region: CASSIRGQGRTGELFF. The CDR3 DNA reads as TGTGCCAGCAGCATAAGAGGACAGGGTCGGACCGGGGAGCTGTTTTTT.

This chain connects TRBV19 to TRBJ2-4; no firm D call. The germline gives CDR1 LNHDA, CDR2 SQIVND (reference sequence). V lost 1 base and J lost 8, with 12 bases in between. The CDR3 runs to 14 residues. Written as DNA, the CDR3 is TGTGCCAGTAGTATAGGCCTAGTCCTGGACATTCAGTACTTC. Translation: CASSIGLVLDIQYF. The full variable domain, its missing parts supplied by reference TRBV19 and TRBJ2-4, is DGGITQSPKYLFRKEGQNVTLSCEQNLNHDAMYWYRQDPGQGLRLIYYSQIVNDFQKGDIAEGYSVSREKKESFPLTVTSAQKNPTAFYLCASSIGLVLDIQYFGAGTRLSVL.

The chain recombines TRBV4-2 with TRBJ2-7; TRBD1 might be the D (6 bases). CDR1 and CDR2 from the germline V gene are LGHNA and YNFKEQ. Trimming pared 4 bases from V and 5 bases from J, leaving 15 bases between. The CDR3 is 14 amino acids. The CDR3 nucleotides read TGTGCCAGCAGCCGAGACCAGGGGTACGACGAGCAGTACTTC. The encoded protein is CASSRDQGYDEQYF.

The chain recombines TRBV7-2 with TRBJ2-7, with 7 bases aligning to TRBD1. The CDR3 is made up of 14 amino acids. Germline CDR1 is SGHTA and CDR2 is FQGNSA. The ends lost 6 bases at V and 2 bases at J; junction bases unmatched: 7. Written as DNA, the CDR3 is TGTGCCAGCAGAAAAGCGACAGGGACCTACGAGCAGTACTTC. Protein sequence: CASRKATGTYEQYF.

The J gene is TRBJ1-1, the V gene TRBV9, with 7 bases aligning to TRBD1. The CDR3 consists of 15 residues. V was pared by 0 bases and J by 0 bases, with 2 bases of the junction left unmatched. The germline V gene has CDR1 SGDLS and CDR2 YYNGEE. The CDR3 coding sequence is TGTGCCAGCAGCGTAGGAGGACAGGTGAACACTGAAGCTTTCTTT. This translates into CASSVGGQVNTEAFF.

This clone was detected a few times. The chain has TRBV18 and TRBJ1-4; the match to TRBD1 covers 7 bases. The germline gives CDR1 KGHSH, CDR2 LQKENI. The junction had 7 bases not matched to a gene; V was cut back by 3 bases and J by 0 bases. This CDR3 has 17 residues. This chain's CDR3 is CASSPPGGTATNEKLFF. Here the CDR3 DNA reads TGTGCCAGCTCACCTCCAGGGGGTACAGCAACTAATGAAAAACTGTTTTTT.

This clone was found a few times. The V and J genes are TRBV15 and TRBJ1-1, with no clear D. The CDR3 is made up of 12 amino acids. Germline V gene sequence: CDR1 LNHNV, CDR2 YYDKDF (reference sequence). The V gene lost 8 bases and the J gene lost 1 base, with 8 bases spanning the gap. CDR3 sequence (DNA): TGTGCCACCGCGAGGGCGAACACTGAAGCTTTCTTT. Amino acid sequence: CATARANTEAFF. The complete variable domain, with remaining parts taken from reference TRBV15 and TRBJ1-1, reads DAMVIQNPRYQVTQFGKPVTLSCSQTLNHNVMYWYQQKSSQAPKLLFHYYDKDFNNEADTPDNFQSRRPNTSFCFLDIRSPGLGDTAMYLCATARANTEAFFGQGTRLTVV.

A word on this clone: A junction end diverges from the germline sequence, so it may reflect a read error. The chain joins TRBV27 to TRBJ2-2; 9 nucleotides line up with TRBD1. This CDR3 has 18 amino acids. Germline V gene data show CDR1 as MNHEY and CDR2 as SMNVEV (reference sequence). DNA for the CDR3: TGTGCCAGCAGTCTATCCGGGACAGGGTTTTTAATGTCCGGGGAGCTGTTTTTT. Translating it yields CASSLSGTGFLMSGELFF.

The J gene is TRBJ2-1, the V gene TRBV4-2, with TRBD1 matching 8 bases. The CDR3 runs 16 residues. V lost 0 bases, J lost 1 base, and 2 bases stayed unmatched. The V gene's germline CDR1 is LGHNA and CDR2 YNFKEQ. The CDR3 DNA is TGTGCCAGCAGCCAAGATACAGGGGGATCCTACAATGAGCAGTTCTTC. Its protein product is CASSQDTGGSYNEQFF.

This clone was counted only a few times. This chain connects TRBV5-5 to TRBJ1-1; a weak D match, TRBD1 (5 bases). Per germline, CDR1 SGHKS and CDR2 YYEKEE (reference sequence). Trimming removed 3 bases at V and 8 bases at J, with 11 bases between. This CDR3 region has 12 residues. This CDR3 is CASSWSQGEAFF. The CDR3 DNA sequence: TGTGCCAGCAGCTGGTCCCAGGGAGAAGCTTTCTTT.

This clone has more than one count but fewer than ten. This sequence joins TRBV5-1 and TRBJ2-2; perhaps TRBD2 as D (5 bases). Germline values: CDR1 SGHRS, CDR2 YFSETQ. The CDR3 loop spans 15 amino acids. V was trimmed by 7 bases and J by 2 bases, leaving 15 bases between them. The DNA of the CDR3 is TGCGCCAGCGGAGCGGTGGGAGCAAACACCGGGGAGCTGTTTTTT. It yields the protein CASGAVGANTGELFF.

V and J are TRBV15 and TRBJ1-3; D call uncertain. V gave up 5 bases and J gave up 4 bases, with 12 bases separating them. This CDR3 has 14 amino acids. Germline V gene data show CDR1 as LNHNV and CDR2 as YYDKDF (reference sequence). The chain's CDR3 is CATSGIGGGNTIYF. Written as DNA, the CDR3 is TGTGCCACCAGCGGCATTGGAGGCGGAAACACCATATATTTT.

This clone was counted once. V is TRBV9 and J is TRBJ2-7, with 7 nucleotides matching TRBD1. V lost 4 bases and J lost 0; bases outside the gene matches: 7. The germline V gene encodes CDR1 SGDLS and CDR2 YYNGEE. The CDR3 runs 15 residues. CDR3 nucleotide sequence: TGTGCCAGCAGCACAGGACAGGCCAGCTCCTACGAGCAGTACTTC. It yields the protein CASSTGQASSYEQYF.

V usage is TRBV25-1 and J usage is TRBJ1-2; no clear D. The CDR3 sequence is 13 residues long. The germline gives CDR1 MGHDK, CDR2 SYGVNS. V dropped 3 bases and J dropped 7 bases, with 12 bases sitting between them. CDR3 sequence (DNA): TGTGCCAGCAGTGACTTGCGGGCTAGTGGCTACACCTTC. Residues: CASSDLRASGYTF.

The chain combines TRBV4-2 with TRBJ1-3; a possible D gene is TRBD1 (5 bases). CDR3 length: 15 amino acids. Per germline, CDR1 LGHNA and CDR2 YNFKEQ. Trimming removed 4 bases at V and 9 bases at J, with 19 bases between. The CDR3 reads CASSPNAGAHLTIYF. For the CDR3, the DNA is TGTGCCAGCAGCCCAAACGCTGGGGCCCATCTCACCATATATTTT.